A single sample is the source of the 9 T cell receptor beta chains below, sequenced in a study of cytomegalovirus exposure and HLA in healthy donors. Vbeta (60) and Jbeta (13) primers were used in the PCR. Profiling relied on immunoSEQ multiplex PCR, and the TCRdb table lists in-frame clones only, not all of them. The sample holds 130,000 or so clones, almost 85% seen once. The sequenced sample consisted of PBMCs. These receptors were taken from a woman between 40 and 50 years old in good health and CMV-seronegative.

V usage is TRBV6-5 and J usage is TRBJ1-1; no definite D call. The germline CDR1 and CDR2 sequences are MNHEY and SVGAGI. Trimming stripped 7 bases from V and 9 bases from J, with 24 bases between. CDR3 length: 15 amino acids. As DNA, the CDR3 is TGTGCCAGCACCCCCCCGGAGGGCAGCTCTAATCAAGCTTTCTTT. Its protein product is CASTPPEGSSNQAFF.

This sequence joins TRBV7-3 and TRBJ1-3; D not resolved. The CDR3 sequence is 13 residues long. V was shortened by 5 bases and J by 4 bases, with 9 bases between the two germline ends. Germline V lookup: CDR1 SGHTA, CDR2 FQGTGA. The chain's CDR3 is CASSLGPGNTIYF. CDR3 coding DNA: TGTGCCAGCAGCCTTGGGCCGGGAAACACCATATATTTT. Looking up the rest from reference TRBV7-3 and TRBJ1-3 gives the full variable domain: GAGVSQTPSNKVTEKGKYVELRCDPISGHTALYWYRQSLGQGPEFLIYFQGTGAADDSGLPNDRFFAVRPEGSVSTLKIQRTERGDSAVYLCASSLGPGNTIYFGEGSWLTVV.

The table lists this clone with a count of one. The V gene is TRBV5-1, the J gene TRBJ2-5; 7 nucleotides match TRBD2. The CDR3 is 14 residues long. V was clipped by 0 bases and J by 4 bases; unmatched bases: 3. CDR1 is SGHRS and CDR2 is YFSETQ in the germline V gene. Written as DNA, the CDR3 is TGCGCCAGCAGCTTGGTAGCGGGTTCAGAGACCCAGTACTTC. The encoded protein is CASSLVAGSETQYF. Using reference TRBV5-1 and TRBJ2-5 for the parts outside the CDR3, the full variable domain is KAGVTQTPRYLIKTRGQQVTLSCSPISGHRSVSWYQQTPGQGLQFLFEYFSETQRNKGNFPGRFSGRQFSNSRSEMNVSTLELGDSALYLCASSLVAGSETQYFGPGTRLLVL.

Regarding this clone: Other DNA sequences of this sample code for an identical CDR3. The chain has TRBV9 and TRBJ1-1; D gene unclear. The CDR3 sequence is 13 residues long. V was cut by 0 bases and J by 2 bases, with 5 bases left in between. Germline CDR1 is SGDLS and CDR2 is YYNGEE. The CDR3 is CASSVGRNTEAFF. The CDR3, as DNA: TGTGCCAGCAGCGTAGGTAGAAACACTGAAGCTTTCTTT.

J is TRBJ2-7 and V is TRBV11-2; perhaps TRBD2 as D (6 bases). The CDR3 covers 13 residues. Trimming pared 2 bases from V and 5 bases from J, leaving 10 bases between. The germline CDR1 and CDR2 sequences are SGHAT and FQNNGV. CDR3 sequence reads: CASSLLARNEQYF. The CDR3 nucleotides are TGTGCCAGCAGCTTACTAGCGAGAAACGAGCAGTACTTC.

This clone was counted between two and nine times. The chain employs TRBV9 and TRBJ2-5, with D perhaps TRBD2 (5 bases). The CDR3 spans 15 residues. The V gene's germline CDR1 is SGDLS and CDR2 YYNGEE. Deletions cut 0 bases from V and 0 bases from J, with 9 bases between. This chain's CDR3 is CASSVVTGYQETQYF. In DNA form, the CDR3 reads TGTGCCAGCAGCGTAGTTACGGGGTACCAAGAGACCCAGTACTTC.

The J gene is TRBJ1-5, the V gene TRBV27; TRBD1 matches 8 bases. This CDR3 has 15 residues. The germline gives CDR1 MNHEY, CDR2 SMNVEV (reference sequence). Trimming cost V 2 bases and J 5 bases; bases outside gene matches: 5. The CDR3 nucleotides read TGTGCCAGCAGTTTAAGACAGGGGTATGATCAGCCCCAGCATTTT. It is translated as CASSLRQGYDQPQHF.

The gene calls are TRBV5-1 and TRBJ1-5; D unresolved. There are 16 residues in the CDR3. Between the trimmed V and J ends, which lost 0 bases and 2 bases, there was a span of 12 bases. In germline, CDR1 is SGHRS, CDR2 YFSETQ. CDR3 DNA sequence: TGCGCCAGCAGCTTGGGACCGCTTCGGGGCAATCAGCCCCAGCATTTT. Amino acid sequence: CASSLGPLRGNQPQHF. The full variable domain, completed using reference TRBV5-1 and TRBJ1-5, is KAGVTQTPRYLIKTRGQQVTLSCSPISGHRSVSWYQQTPGQGLQFLFEYFSETQRNKGNFPGRFSGRQFSNSRSEMNVSTLELGDSALYLCASSLGPLRGNQPQHFGDGTRLSIL.

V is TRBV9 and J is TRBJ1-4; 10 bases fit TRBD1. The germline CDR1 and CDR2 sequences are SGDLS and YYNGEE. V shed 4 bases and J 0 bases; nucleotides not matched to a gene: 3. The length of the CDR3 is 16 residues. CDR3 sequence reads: CASSKGQGSTNEKLFF. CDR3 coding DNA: TGTGCCAGCAGCAAGGGACAGGGGTCAACTAATGAAAAACTGTTTTTT.